The rows below give T cell receptor beta chains drawn from one sample of a study of CXCR3-negative and CXCR3-positive naive CD8 T cells. From the 5' RACE reads, TCRdb lists one entry per CDR3 protein and no DNA. The listing records nearly 110,000 distinct CDR3 sequences. Sequences were obtained from naive CXCR3+ CD8+ T cells from blood. The receptors originated from a human donor in good health. Some clones in this sample may be carry-over from other donors' samples. The CDR3 runs from the conserved cysteine through the conserved F or W. The order of the fields is J gene, V gene, CDR3 protein.

J: TRBJ2-3
V: TRBV19
CDR3: CASSRTDTDTQYF

J: TRBJ1-1
V: TRBV12-3/TRBV12-4
CDR3: CASSQDQTGYTEAFF

J: TRBJ2-5
V: TRBV9
CDR3: CASSGDRQETQYF

J: TRBJ2-7
V: TRBV12-2
CDR3: CASRLAEFIGDPAYEQYF

J: TRBJ2-1
V: TRBV9
CDR3: CASSVGQTTYNEQFF

J: TRBJ2-1
V: TRBV6-5
CDR3: CASSYSGQGAYNEQFF

J: TRBJ2-2
V: TRBV6-2/TRBV6-3
CDR3: CASSYFYGELFF

J: TRBJ1-3
V: TRBV2
CDR3: CASSVPGQAGNTIYF

J: TRBJ2-7
V: TRBV28
CDR3: CASSARDRHYEQYF

J: TRBJ1-6
V: TRBV7-9
CDR3: CASSDQQEADPTF

J: TRBJ1-3
V: TRBV4-3
CDR3: CASSQNRGSGNTIYF

J: TRBJ2-1
V: TRBV2
CDR3: CASSRWPAIEQFF

J: TRBJ1-2
V: TRBV6-5
CDR3: CASSLSSGTPYVYTF

J: TRBJ2-3
V: TRBV7-3
CDR3: CASSYTSGRADTQYF

J: TRBJ2-5
V: TRBV7-9
CDR3: CASSLPTISGRAPQETQYF

J: TRBJ2-1
V: TRBV4-3
CDR3: CASSQDPPGGRNEQFF

J: TRBJ2-1
V: TRBV20-1
CDR3: CSALRHGLAVSYNEQFF

J: TRBJ2-1
V: TRBV5-1
CDR3: CASSFLNSASGRDEQFF

J: TRBJ2-2
V: TRBV6-5
CDR3: CASGGAAGELFF

J: TRBJ2-7
V: TRBV7-9
CDR3: CASSKPSRAYEQYF

J: TRBJ2-3
V: TRBV7-8
CDR3: CASSPWEDTDTQYF

J: TRBJ2-1
V: TRBV6-6
CDR3: CASSTTRPGEQFF

J: TRBJ2-7
V: TRBV7-9
CDR3: CAIQREWDEQYF

J: TRBJ2-5
V: TRBV20-1
CDR3: CSAKSYPLTSGPYSRETQYF

J: TRBJ2-7
V: TRBV28
CDR3: CASSSEGSAYEQYF

J: TRBJ1-2
V: TRBV7-9
CDR3: CASSAPGTGGYGYTF

J: TRBJ1-5
V: TRBV28
CDR3: CASSLTGGGNQPQHF

J: TRBJ2-1
V: TRBV19
CDR3: CASSNPSAEDNEQFF

J: TRBJ2-2
V: TRBV12-3/TRBV12-4
CDR3: CATPGDGGELFF

J: TRBJ2-1
V: TRBV9
CDR3: CASSPGGPLYNEQFF

J: TRBJ2-5
V: TRBV18
CDR3: CASLPPGPPEETQYF

J: TRBJ2-5
V: TRBV9
CDR3: CASSVTGGPAETQYF

J: TRBJ1-6
V: TRBV4-1
CDR3: CASSQDFIAGKRTYNSPLHF